The T cell receptor (beta chain) described here comes from a study of blood T cell repertoires in COVID-19. This table comes from immunoSEQ multiplex PCR, and its TCRdb copy is limited to in-frame clones, with some not included. The repertoire holds approximately 280,000 clones, with 90% as singletons. CDR1 and CDR2 from the germline V gene are KGHSH and LQKENI. CDR3 length: 14 amino acids. V trimming: 5 bases; J trimming: 2 bases; junction bases outside the gene matches: 4. The sequence derives from a woman in her twenties or thirties with COVID-19, enrolled during active disease. The genes are TRBV18 and TRBJ2-7; 9 bases agree with TRBD1. The specimen sequenced was peripheral blood. In DNA, the CDR3 is TGTGCCAGCTCAGAAAACAGGGGGCCCTACGAGCAGTACTTC. Amino acid sequence: CASSENRGPYEQYF.